The 8 T cell receptor beta chains in this list originate from one sample, sequenced in a study of T-cell memory formation after mild COVID-19. Using its own MiXCR run on the 5' RACE reads, TCRdb lists one record per CDR3 protein. The repertoire holds about 150,000 distinct CDR3 sequences, with more than 14% as singletons. Sequencing was carried out using PBMCs or a T cell subset sorted from them (not recorded which). These receptor sequences come from an adult woman who had mild COVID-19 (a few samples of this study predate the infection). Cell type and time point are not known.

In the case of this clonotype: One junction end does not reproduce the germline sequence, and a read error may be involved. V and J are TRBV12-3 or TRBV12-4 and TRBJ2-7, with 8 bases matching TRBD1. The CDR3 totals 13 residues. CDR3 sequence reads: CASGQGYSYGQYF. The CDR3 coding sequence is TGTGCCAGTGGACAGGGATACTCCTACGGGCAGTACTTC.

This chain uses TRBV20-1 with TRBJ1-2, with D perhaps TRBD1 (5 bases). The germline CDR1 and CDR2 sequences are DFQATT and SNEGSKA (reference sequence). The V and J ends lost 6 bases and 0 bases respectively, with 5 bases between them. This CDR3 spans 11 amino acids. The CDR3 DNA follows: TGCAGTGCAGGGGCTAACTATGGCTACACCTTC. This sequence encodes CSAGANYGYTF.

This clonotype was picked up a small number of times. The genes are TRBV9 and TRBJ2-7; D is possibly TRBD2 (6 bases). Deletions cut 0 bases from V and 7 bases from J, with 14 bases between. The CDR3 spans 14 residues. Germline CDR1 and CDR2: SGDLS and YYNGEE. The CDR3: CASSVGTLGGEQYF. CDR3 bases: TGTGCCAGCAGCGTAGGGACCCTGGGGGGAGAGCAGTACTTC.

The CDR3 nucleotides are TGCGCCAGCAGCCATAGCGGTTCCGCCTACGAGCAGTACTTC. Translated: CASSHSGSAYEQYF. The chain employs TRBV4-1 and TRBJ2-7, with D maybe TRBD2 (6 bases). This CDR3 spans 14 amino acids. Germline V gene lookup returns CDR1 MGHRA and CDR2 YSYEKL. V was shortened by 3 bases and J by 2 bases, with 11 bases between the two germline ends.

This clonotype was observed a handful of times. The chain couples TRBV15 to TRBJ1-2, with D tentatively TRBD1 (5 bases). This CDR3 region has 13 residues. Per the germline V gene, CDR1 is LNHNV and CDR2 is YYDKDF (reference sequence). V dropped 4 bases and J dropped 4 bases, with 10 bases sitting between them. For the CDR3, the DNA is TGTGCCACCAGCACAATGGGGGGCTATGGCTACACCTTC. It specifies CATSTMGGYGYTF.

CDR3 in DNA: TGTGCCAGCAGCACACGGACAGGAGAGCAGTACTTC. Protein product: CASSTRTGEQYF. V gene TRBV13 combines with J gene TRBJ2-7; 7 bases line up with TRBD1. This CDR3 spans 12 amino acids. Germline V gene data show CDR1 as PRHDT and CDR2 as FYEKMQ (reference sequence). V was pared by 5 bases and J by 7 bases, with 5 bases of the junction left unmatched.

The chain carries TRBV27 and TRBJ1-5, with D possibly TRBD1 on 6 matching bases. Looked up from germline, CDR1 is MNHEY and CDR2 is SMNVEV (reference sequence). The germline V and J ends were trimmed by 2 bases and 2 bases, with 10 bases remaining between them. This CDR3 contains 15 residues. This CDR3 is CASSLNREGNQPQHF. CDR3 coding DNA: TGTGCCAGCAGTTTAAACAGGGAAGGCAATCAGCCCCAGCATTTT.

The rearrangement links TRBV6-5 to TRBJ2-7, with 8 nucleotides matching TRBD1. The length of the CDR3 is 14 residues. CDR1 is MNHEY and CDR2 is SVGAGI in the germline V gene. With 2 bases clipped from V and 5 bases from J, the junction kept 5 bases outside the gene matches. CDR3 nucleotides: TGTGCCAGCAGTTACAGGACAGGGAGCGACGAGCAGTACTTC. As protein: CASSYRTGSDEQYF.